The present T cell receptor (beta chain) was sequenced within a study of control samples from healthy donors and cancer patients. This CDR3 contains 15 residues. Trimming stripped 1 base from V and 4 bases from J, with 11 bases between. Per germline, CDR1 SNHLY and CDR2 FYNNEI. Libraries were prepared by immunoSEQ multiplex PCR; TCRdb keeps only in-frame clonotypes and omits some of them. The sample consists of approximately 150,000 clones, roughly nine tenths of them appearing once. V gene TRBV2 combines with J gene TRBJ1-3; D may be TRBD1 (5 bases). Input material: blood. This sequence was found in a man aged 18 to 30 in good health. CDR3 protein: CASSEVTGHGNTIYF. The CDR3 nucleotides are TGTGCCAGCAGTGAAGTAACAGGACACGGAAACACCATATATTTT.